This TCR beta chain was sequenced during a study of blood T cell repertoires in COVID-19. Across the whole study: The analysed material was cDNA or gDNA that came from T cells, B-cell-depleted T cells, or PBMCs.

The V gene's germline CDR1 is GTSNPN and CDR2 SVGIG (reference sequence). The CDR3 has 14 residues. The junction had 3 bases not matched to a gene; V was cut back by 5 bases and J by 1 base. As originally analysed: Scientists estimated how many nucleated cells there were by amplifying reference gene primers. The table came from immunoSEQ multiplex PCR; TCRdb's copy has only in-frame clones and leaves some out. The V and J calls and clone size were taken over from that table, and D and trimming were inferred from the DNA. Of about 200,000 clones detected, about 90% appear once; the ten largest clones hold 2.2%.

The sequencing input was peripheral blood. The clonotype comes from a woman between 50 and 59 years old with acute or convalescent COVID-19. The chain is built from TRBV30 and TRBJ2-1; 9 nucleotides agree with TRBD2. CDR3: CAWLTSGSYNEQFF. The CDR3 DNA sequence: TGTGCCTGGTTAACTAGCGGGTCCTACAATGAGCAGTTCTTC.